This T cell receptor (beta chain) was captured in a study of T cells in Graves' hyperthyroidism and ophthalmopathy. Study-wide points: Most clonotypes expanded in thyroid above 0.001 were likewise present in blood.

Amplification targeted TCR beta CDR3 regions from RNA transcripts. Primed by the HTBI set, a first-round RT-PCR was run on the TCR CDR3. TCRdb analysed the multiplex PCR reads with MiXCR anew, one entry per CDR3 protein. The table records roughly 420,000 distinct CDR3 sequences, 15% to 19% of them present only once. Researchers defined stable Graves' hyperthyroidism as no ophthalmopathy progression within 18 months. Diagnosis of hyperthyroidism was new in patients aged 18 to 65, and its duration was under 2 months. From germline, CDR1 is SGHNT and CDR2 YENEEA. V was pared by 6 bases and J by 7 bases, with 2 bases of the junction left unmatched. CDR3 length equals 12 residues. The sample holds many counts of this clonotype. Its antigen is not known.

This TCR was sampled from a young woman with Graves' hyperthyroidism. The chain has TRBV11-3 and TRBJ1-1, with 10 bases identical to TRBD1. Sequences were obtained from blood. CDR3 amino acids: CASRGTGVEAFF. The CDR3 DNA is TGTGCCAGCAGAGGGACAGGGGTTGAAGCTTTCTTT.